One and the same sample provided the 3 T cell receptor beta chains below, sequenced in a study of cytomegalovirus exposure and HLA in healthy donors. Use of 60 Vbeta and 13 Jbeta primers characterized the PCR. Generated by immunoSEQ multiplex PCR, the TCRdb table keeps only in-frame clones and is missing some. Its clone listing holds about 140,000 clones. Sample: PBMCs. The source is a male donor in good health and CMV-seronegative.

This chain joins TRBV7-6 and TRBJ2-4; D might be TRBD2 (5 bases). The germline gives CDR1 SGHVS, CDR2 FNYEAQ. This CDR3 has 14 residues. The ends were cut back, 1 base at V and 1 base at J, with 5 bases in the middle. CDR3 DNA: TGTGCCAGCAGCTTAGGAGGGGCCAAAAACATTCAGTACTTC. Translated, it gives CASSLGGAKNIQYF.

This sequence joins TRBV13 and TRBJ1-4; D gene uncertain. V was trimmed by 0 bases and J by 8 bases, leaving 10 bases between them. The CDR3 length is 14 residues. Germline loops: CDR1 PRHDT, CDR2 FYEKMQ (reference sequence). The DNA for the CDR3 is TGTGCCAGCAGCTTAGGGCCGTCAGGAGAAAAACTGTTTTTT. Residues: CASSLGPSGEKLFF.

J is TRBJ2-7 and V is TRBV30; TRBD1 matches 10 bases. The V gene end was trimmed by 4 bases and the J gene end by 5 bases; junction bases not matched to a gene: 5. The CDR3 has 13 residues. CDR1 is GTSNPN and CDR2 is SVGIG in the germline V gene (reference sequence). CDR3 amino acids: CAWTRQGANEQYF. In nucleotides, the CDR3 is TGTGCCTGGACCCGACAGGGGGCTAACGAGCAGTACTTC.